Shown below are 25 T cell receptor beta chains from a single sample sequenced in a study of cytomegalovirus exposure and HLA in healthy donors. 13 Jbeta primers and 60 Vbeta primers were used for the PCR. Sequencing used immunoSEQ multiplex PCR; TCRdb keeps in-frame clones, though not all of them. The table includes approximately 150,000 clones, roughly 79% detected once. The sequenced sample was PBMCs. These receptors originate from a woman aged 50 to 65 in good health and CMV-seronegative.

The chain carries TRBV5-1 and TRBJ2-7, with TRBD2 identical over 10 bases. After removal of 0 bases from V and 7 bases from J, the junction contained 13 bases not matched to a gene. Germline CDR1 is SGHRS and CDR2 is YFSETQ. The CDR3 spans 17 residues. CDR3 residues: CASSLAGSLAGEQEQYF. The CDR3, as DNA: TGCGCCAGCAGCTTGGCCGGATCCCTAGCGGGAGAGCAAGAGCAGTACTTC.

This rearrangement joins TRBV7-9 to TRBJ2-4; tentative D call: TRBD1 (5 bases). Trimming shortened V by 5 bases and J by 4 bases, and 18 bases separated the two germline ends. There are 16 residues in the CDR3. Germline V gene lookup returns CDR1 SEHNR and CDR2 FQNEAQ (reference sequence). This CDR3 is CASSPPIRQSKNIQYF. Written as DNA, the CDR3 is TGTGCCAGCAGCCCCCCAATCCGACAGTCAAAAAACATTCAGTACTTC.

This chain joins TRBV27 and TRBJ2-5; 7 nucleotides agree with TRBD2. V was pared by 2 bases and J by 5 bases, with 5 bases of the junction left unmatched. The CDR3 runs 14 residues. Germline CDR1 reads MNHEY; CDR2 reads SMNVEV (reference sequence). The CDR3 sequence: CASSLTSRGETQYF. CDR3 nucleotide sequence: TGTGCCAGCAGTTTAACCTCGCGGGGGGAGACCCAGTACTTC.

The chain recombines TRBV15 with TRBJ2-7; tentatively, D is TRBD1 (5 bases). This CDR3 has 19 residues. V dropped 3 bases and J dropped 6 bases, with 30 bases sitting between them. Germline V lookup: CDR1 LNHNV, CDR2 YYDKDF (reference sequence). The CDR3 DNA is TGTGCCACCAGCAGTGACTTTAGAGATCCATACATTCAGGGATCCGAGCAGTACTTC. Residues: CATSSDFRDPYIQGSEQYF.

The chain links TRBV7-9 to TRBJ2-1, with 8 bases lining up with TRBD1. The trim removed 4 bases at V and 2 bases at J, leaving 7 bases unmatched. Germline assignment: CDR1 SEHNR and CDR2 FQNEAQ (reference sequence). This CDR3 region has 16 residues. CDR3 loop: CASSYGTGRPYNEQFF. DNA for the CDR3: TGTGCCAGCAGCTACGGGACAGGTAGGCCCTACAATGAGCAGTTCTTC.

The chain employs TRBV5-4 and TRBJ1-6, with a tentative D call TRBD1 (5 bases). With 4 bases removed from V and 7 bases from J, the gap between germline ends came to 12 bases. Per germline, CDR1 SGHNT and CDR2 YYREEE (reference sequence). The CDR3 runs 14 residues. The CDR3 region is CASSRRGENSPLHF. The CDR3 DNA follows: TGTGCCAGCAGCAGGAGGGGCGAGAATTCACCCCTCCACTTT.

This chain uses TRBV9 with TRBJ1-1; a possible D gene is TRBD1 (6 bases). The CDR3 extends over 15 amino acids. Germline V gives CDR1 SGDLS, CDR2 YYNGEE. Trimming took off 0 bases at V and 7 bases at J, with 16 bases between the two ends. DNA for the CDR3: TGTGCCAGCAGCGTAGGTGCGGGGGGCGACCTTGAAGCTTTCTTT. As protein: CASSVGAGGDLEAFF. The whole variable domain, remainder taken from reference TRBV9 and TRBJ1-1, is DSGVTQTPKHLITATGQRVTLRCSPRSGDLSVYWYQQSLDQGLQFLIQYYNGEERAKGNILERFSAQQFPDLHSELNLSSLELGDSALYFCASSVGAGGDLEAFFGQGTRLTVV.

V usage is TRBV5-6 and J usage is TRBJ2-7; TRBD1 agrees at 10 bases. CDR1 SGHDT and CDR2 YYEEEE come from the germline V gene. The V segment lost 4 bases and the J segment 0 bases; nucleotides outside the gene matches: 4. The CDR3 is made up of 15 amino acids. Here the CDR3 DNA reads TGTGCCAGCAGCGAGGGACAGGGGTTCTCCTACGAGCAGTACTTC. Its protein is CASSEGQGFSYEQYF. Variable domain in full (rest from reference TRBV5-6 and TRBJ2-7): DAGVTQSPTHLIKTRGQQVTLRCSPKSGHDTVSWYQQALGQGPQFIFQYYEEEERQRGNFPDRFSGHQFPNYSSELNVNALLLGDSALYLCASSEGQGFSYEQYFGPGTRLTVT.

The rearrangement links TRBV18 to TRBJ2-7; weak D call: TRBD1 (6 bases). In germline, CDR1 is KGHSH, CDR2 LQKENI. This CDR3 region has 12 residues. Trimming shortened V by 2 bases and J by 5 bases, and 7 bases separated the two germline ends. CDR3 nucleotides: TGTGCCAGCTCACCAGGGACACACGAGCAGTACTTC. It encodes CASSPGTHEQYF.

This chain joins TRBV9 and TRBJ1-4; 10 bases map to TRBD1. CDR1 and CDR2 (germline): SGDLS, YYNGEE. The CDR3 has 16 amino acids. The V segment lost 5 bases and the J segment 0 bases; nucleotides outside the gene matches: 4. The CDR3 here is CASSPGQGTTNEKLFF. In nucleotides, the CDR3 is TGTGCCAGCAGTCCGGGACAGGGGACAACTAATGAAAAACTGTTTTTT.

This clone was detected only once. CDR3 loop: CASSPRGGGNEQFF. Here the CDR3 DNA reads TGTGCCAGCAGCCCAAGGGGAGGGGGCAATGAGCAGTTCTTC. The chain is built from TRBV7-3 and TRBJ2-1, with D possibly TRBD2 on 7 matching bases. V lost 5 bases and J lost 6, with 14 bases in between. The CDR3 loop spans 14 amino acids. CDR1 and CDR2 (germline): SGHTA, FQGTGA.

This chain connects TRBV18 to TRBJ1-3, with D possibly matching TRBD1 (5 bases). Germline CDR1 is KGHSH and CDR2 is LQKENI. V was shortened by 5 bases and J by 6 bases, with 17 bases between the two germline ends. This CDR3 has 15 amino acids. The CDR3 region is CASSAGPQTANTIYF. The CDR3 bases are TGTGCCAGCTCAGCGGGACCGCAGACGGCAAACACCATATATTTT.

V is TRBV5-1 and J is TRBJ2-3; TRBD2 matches 7 bases. Germline trimming cut 4 bases from V and 4 bases from J; bases unmatched to any gene: 9. Germline-derived CDR1 and CDR2 are SGHRS and YFSETQ. This CDR3 region has 15 residues. Here the CDR3 DNA reads TGCGCCAGCAGCCTGGAAGGGGCGGGAGCAGATACGCAGTATTTT. Protein sequence: CASSLEGAGADTQYF.

The rearrangement uses TRBV7-6 and TRBJ2-2; 7 nucleotides match TRBD1. This CDR3 has 15 residues. The germline CDR1 and CDR2 sequences are SGHVS and FNYEAQ. The junction had 7 bases not matched to a gene; V was cut back by 4 bases and J by 5 bases. CDR3 protein: CASSSTGVETGELFF. Here the CDR3 DNA reads TGTGCCAGCAGCTCCACAGGGGTAGAGACCGGGGAGCTGTTTTTT.

The count of this clone is one. This chain connects TRBV7-9 to TRBJ1-2; 9 bases agree with TRBD1. V dropped 2 bases and J dropped 3; count of bases not matched to a gene: 7. This CDR3 spans 16 amino acids. The V gene's germline CDR1 is SEHNR and CDR2 FQNEAQ (reference sequence). CDR3 region: CASSLSAGTGYYGYTF. CDR3 nucleotides: TGTGCCAGCAGCTTATCCGCCGGGACAGGGTACTATGGCTACACCTTC.

The chain has TRBV28 and TRBJ2-7; 9 nucleotides align to TRBD1. The germline gives CDR1 MDHEN, CDR2 SYDVKM. V lost 4 bases to trimming and J lost 4 bases; unmatched junction nucleotides: 5. The CDR3 spans 14 residues. CDR3 loop: CASSSTGGRYEQYF. In DNA form, the CDR3 reads TGTGCCAGCAGTTCTACAGGGGGCCGGTACGAGCAGTACTTC.

The rearrangement uses TRBV7-3 and TRBJ2-2, with 9 bases lining up with TRBD2. The J segment lost 5 bases and the V segment lost 1 base, leaving 5 bases of the junction unmatched. This CDR3 spans 16 amino acids. Per germline, CDR1 SGHTA and CDR2 FQGTGA. The CDR3 nucleotides read TGTGCCAGCAGCTTAAGGGGGACTAGCTATACCGGGGAGCTGTTTTTT. It encodes CASSLRGTSYTGELFF.

The chain is built from TRBV4-2 and TRBJ2-2; 8 positions agree with TRBD1. This CDR3 is built from 15 residues. Trimming took 7 bases from V and 0 from J; bases not matched to a gene: 4. The V gene's germline CDR1 is LGHNA and CDR2 YNFKEQ. CDR3 protein: CASKAQGANTGELFF. CDR3 in DNA: TGTGCCAGCAAAGCACAGGGGGCGAACACCGGGGAGCTGTTTTTT.

The table lists this clone with a few counts. J is TRBJ2-5 and V is TRBV30; 8 bases match TRBD1. V was clipped by 1 base and J by 2 bases; unmatched bases: 9. Germline CDR1 and CDR2: GTSNPN and SVGIG (reference sequence). The CDR3 loop spans 16 amino acids. The CDR3 here is CAWSDLGWDRQETQYF. DNA for the CDR3: TGTGCCTGGAGTGACCTGGGATGGGACAGGCAAGAGACCCAGTACTTC. The entire variable domain, with the rest obtained from reference TRBV30 and TRBJ2-5, is as follows: SQTIHQWPATLVQPVGSPLSLECTVEGTSNPNLYWYRQAAGRGLQLLFYSVGIGQISSEVPQNLSASRPQDRQFILSSKKLLLSDSGFYLCAWSDLGWDRQETQYFGPGTRLLVL.

The V and J genes are TRBV10-2 and TRBJ2-7; 7 nucleotides match TRBD1. Germline CDR1 is WSHSY and CDR2 is SAAADI. V lost 7 bases to trimming and J lost 2 bases; unmatched junction nucleotides: 14. This CDR3 is built from 16 residues. In DNA form, the CDR3 reads TGCGCCAGCACGAGAGAAGAAACGACAGGGACCTACGAGCAGTACTTC. Its translation: CASTREETTGTYEQYF.

The chain joins TRBV9 to TRBJ2-1, with 12 bases identical to TRBD2. Germline V lookup: CDR1 SGDLS, CDR2 YYNGEE. The CDR3 has 17 residues. The trim removed 0 bases at V and 5 bases at J, leaving 6 bases unmatched. The CDR3 here is CASSVGASGGADNEQFF. DNA for the CDR3: TGTGCCAGCAGCGTAGGGGCTAGCGGGGGGGCCGACAATGAGCAGTTCTTC.

The chain joins TRBV28 to TRBJ2-1; a possible D gene is TRBD2 (6 bases). Germline CDR1 reads MDHEN; CDR2 reads SYDVKM. The CDR3 has 15 residues. The V end lost 1 base, the J end lost 6 bases, and 13 bases lay between the germline ends. CDR3 DNA sequence: TGTGCCAGCAGTTTATATTCTAGCGCCCTCAATGAGCAGTTCTTC. It yields the protein CASSLYSSALNEQFF.

The chain combines TRBV7-9 with TRBJ2-1; TRBD2 matches at 10 bases. Trimming cost V 1 base and J 4 bases; bases outside gene matches: 4. There are 16 residues in the CDR3. From germline, CDR1 is SEHNR and CDR2 FQNEAQ (reference sequence). The CDR3 here is CASSLVALAGYNEQFF. CDR3 coding DNA: TGTGCCAGCAGCTTAGTAGCACTAGCGGGATACAATGAGCAGTTCTTC.

Of note for this clone: The junction differs from germline at one of its ends, possibly a read error. This rearrangement joins TRBV29-1 to TRBJ1-1; 7 bases map to TRBD1. The germline CDR1 and CDR2 sequences are SQVTM and ANQGSEA. CDR3 length: 13 amino acids. In DNA, the CDR3 is TGCAGCGCTGAACAGGGGAGGGGGGCTGAAGCTTTCTTT. Amino acid sequence: CSAEQGRGAEAFF. Full variable domain (rest looked up from reference TRBV29-1 and TRBJ1-1): SAVISQKPSRDICQRGTSLTIQCQVDSQVTMMFWYRQQPGQSLTLIATANQGSEATYESGFVIDKFPISRPNLTFSTLTVSNMSPEDSSIYLCSAEQGRGAEAFFGQGTRLTVV.

Notes on this clone: One end of the junction varies from germline; a read error may be responsible. The V gene is TRBV7-7, the J gene TRBJ2-1; TRBD2 matches at 7 bases. The germline V gene encodes CDR1 SSHAT and CDR2 FNYEAQ (reference sequence). This CDR3 region has 15 residues. This CDR3 is CASSLGEGRYNEQFF. The DNA of the CDR3 is TGTGCTAGCAGCTTAGGGGAGGGGCGTTACAATGAGCAGTTCTTC.